This is a list of T cell receptor beta chains from one sample in a study of OX40 agonist ivuxolimab in advanced cancers. The method was immunoSEQ multiplex PCR; TCRdb's version includes in-frame clones alone and lacks a portion of them. The table lists around 110,000 clones, just under 95% of them singletons, with more than 0.15% in the top ten. This material consisted of CD4+ or CD8+ T cells sorted from blood, taken in a trial of the OX40 agonist ivuxolimab. These receptors originate from an adult with an advanced solid tumor such as melanoma, head and neck, liver or kidney cancer. The CDR3 runs from the conserved cysteine through the conserved F or W. Each record gives: J gene, clone size, V gene, D gene, CDR3 DNA, CDR3 protein. A D gene is named only where the DNA matches it firmly. Clone sizes are given selectively: once, few, many, or a class where the clone is expanded.

TRBJ2-3 | . | TRBV5-4 | . | TGTGCCAGCAGCTTGGAGCAGCGACCTCCCACAGATACGCAGTATTTT | CASSLEQRPPTDTQYF
TRBJ2-7 | . | TRBV25-1 | TRBD1 | TGTGCCAGCAGTGTTCAGACAGGGGGCAGCGAGCAGTACTTC | CASSVQTGGSEQYF
TRBJ2-1 | . | TRBV28 | . | TGTGCCAGCAGACACACCGGGACTGCTATCAATGAGCAGTTCTTC | CASRHTGTAINEQFF
TRBJ1-1 | . | TRBV5-4 | . | TGTGCCAGCAGCTTTCGAAACTTGAACACTGAAGCTTTCTTT | CASSFRNLNTEAFF
TRBJ2-7 | . | TRBV5-1 | TRBD1 | TGCGCCAGCAGCCCGGACAGGGGCATCAACGAGCAGTACTTC | CASSPDRGINEQYF
TRBJ2-1 | . | TRBV9 | TRBD2 | TGTGCCAGCAGCGTAGGCCCGGGACTAGCGGGAGAGAATGAGCAGTTCTTC | CASSVGPGLAGENEQFF
TRBJ2-7 | . | TRBV7-2 | . | TGTGCCAGCAGCTACCGGGACGGGCCCTACGAGCAGTACTTC | CASSYRDGPYEQYF
TRBJ1-2 | once | TRBV30 | . | TGTGCCTGGAGCTTACAGGTGGATGGCTACACCTTC | CAWSLQVDGYTF
TRBJ1-2 | . | TRBV5-4 | . | TGTGCCAGCAGCGGGGGCCTTGTAATAGGTGGCTACACCTTC | CASSGGLVIGGYTF
TRBJ1-1 | . | TRBV6-1 | . | TGTGCCAGCAGTGAAGCTACGGGGGCGGGGACTGAAGCTTTCTTT | CASSEATGAGTEAFF
TRBJ2-1 | . | TRBV19 | TRBD1 | TGTGCCAGTAGTCCGCCGGACAGGCTCTTCCAGTTCTTC | CASSPPDRLFQFF
TRBJ2-3 | . | TRBV6-1 | TRBD1 | TGTGCCAGCAGTGAAAAGTCGACAGGGGTTCCAGATACGCAGTATTTT | CASSEKSTGVPDTQYF
TRBJ1-1 | once | TRBV7-9 | . | TGTGCCAGCAGCTTTGGGACTGAAGCTTTCTTT | CASSFGTEAFF
TRBJ2-5 | . | TRBV6-5 | . | TGTGCCAGCAGCAAAGGGCCTGAGACCCAGTACTTC | CASSKGPETQYF
TRBJ1-2 | . | TRBV6-6 | . | TGTGCCAGCAGTTACCCGGGTTTAGAAGCTAACTATGGCTACACCTTC | CASSYPGLEANYGYTF
TRBJ1-5 | . | TRBV28 | . | TGTGCCAGCAGTTTATCGGGTCAGGGCGGTCAGCCCCAGCATTTT | CASSLSGQGGQPQHF
TRBJ1-5 | . | TRBV4-2 | TRBD1 | TGTGCCAGCAGCCAGCCAACAGGGGATCAGCCCCAGCATTTT | CASSQPTGDQPQHF